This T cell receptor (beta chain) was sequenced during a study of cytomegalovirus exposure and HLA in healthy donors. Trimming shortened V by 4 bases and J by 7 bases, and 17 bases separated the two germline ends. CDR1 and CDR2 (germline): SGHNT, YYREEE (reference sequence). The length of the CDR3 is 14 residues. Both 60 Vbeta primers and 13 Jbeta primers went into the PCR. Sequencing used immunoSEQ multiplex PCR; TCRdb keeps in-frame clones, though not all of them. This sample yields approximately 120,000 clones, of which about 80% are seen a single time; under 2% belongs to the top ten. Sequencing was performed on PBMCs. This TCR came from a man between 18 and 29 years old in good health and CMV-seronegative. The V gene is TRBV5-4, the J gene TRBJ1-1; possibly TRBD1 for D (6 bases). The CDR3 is CASSTTGLQGEAFF. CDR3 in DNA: TGTGCCAGCAGCACCACAGGGCTACAAGGTGAAGCTTTCTTT. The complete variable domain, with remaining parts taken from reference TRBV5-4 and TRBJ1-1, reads ETGVTQSPTHLIKTRGQQVTLRCSSQSGHNTVSWYQQALGQGPQFIFQYYREEENGRGNFPPRFSGLQFPNYSSELNVNALELDDSALYLCASSTTGLQGEAFFGQGTRLTVV.